A single sample is the source of the 6 T cell receptor beta chains below, sequenced in a study of T cells after yellow fever vaccination. TCRdb re-derived calls from the 5' RACE reads in MiXCR, one entry per CDR3 protein. The sample lists over 200,000 distinct CDR3 sequences, 6% to 8% occurring once. Material: CD4+ T cells sorted from PBMCs, obtained on the day of the yellow fever booster vaccination. These receptors were taken from a man aged 25-45 years who received the YFV17D yellow fever vaccine.

This clonotype was observed at least ten times. V gene TRBV2 combines with J gene TRBJ2-2, with 8 bases that match TRBD1. The CDR3 contains 14 residues. V was pared by 6 bases and J by 5 bases, with 5 bases of the junction left unmatched. Germline-derived CDR1 and CDR2 are SNHLY and FYNNEI. CDR3: CASRSDRVTGELFF. In DNA form, the CDR3 reads TGTGCCAGCAGGTCGGACAGGGTTACCGGGGAGCTGTTTTTT.

The sample holds a few counts of this clonotype. The V call is TRBV2, the J call TRBJ2-2, with TRBD1 identical over 11 bases. The CDR3 sequence is 14 residues long. V lost 6 bases to trimming and J lost 4 bases; unmatched junction nucleotides: 1. Germline lookup yields CDR1 SNHLY and CDR2 FYNNEI. CDR3 residues: CASRGQGVTGELFF. For the CDR3, the DNA is TGTGCCAGCAGGGGACAGGGGGTCACCGGGGAGCTGTTTTTT.

This clonotype has a handful of counts. J is TRBJ2-4 and V is TRBV5-5, with TRBD1 identical over 9 bases. Germline V lookup: CDR1 SGHKS, CDR2 YYEKEE (reference sequence). The CDR3 spans 16 residues. V lost 5 bases and J lost 6; bases outside the gene matches: 12. In DNA, the CDR3 is TGTGCCAGCAGACTGGGCACCGGGACAGGGAGAAACATTCAGTACTTC. Translated, it gives CASRLGTGTGRNIQYF.

Ten or more counts support this clonotype. J is TRBJ2-7 and V is TRBV20-1; TRBD2 matches 9 bases. This CDR3 has 14 residues. V dropped 6 bases and J dropped 2; count of bases not matched to a gene: 8. The germline V gene encodes CDR1 DFQATT and CDR2 SNEGSKA (reference sequence). The CDR3 DNA sequence: TGCAGTGCAATAAGCGGGAGGCCCCCCTACGAGCAGTACTTC. Translation: CSAISGRPPYEQYF.

The chain links TRBV30 to TRBJ2-7, with 7 nucleotides matching TRBD1. Trimming at V came to 2 bases and at J to 5 bases, leaving 6 bases not matched to a gene. Germline V gene sequence: CDR1 GTSNPN, CDR2 SVGIG (reference sequence). There are 13 residues in the CDR3. CDR3 sequence: CAWSSQGWDEQYF. The DNA of the CDR3 is TGTGCCTGGAGTTCACAGGGGTGGGACGAGCAGTACTTC.

About this clonotype: A much more abundant neighbour one base away suggests this may be a read error. This chain connects TRBV7-9 to TRBJ2-5, with D hard to call. CDR3 length: 13 residues. Germline V gene lookup returns CDR1 SEHNR and CDR2 FQNEAQ (reference sequence). DNA of the CDR3: TGTGCCAGCATCTTAGTTTCGCACGAGACCCAGTACTTC. Translation gives CASILVSHETQYF.